The text below deals with one T cell receptor beta chain. Its antigen is not yet known. Base qualities are not at hand, and no much larger clone is one base apart. The data originate from a study of type 1 regulatory T cells (dated by TCRdb to about 2021). About the study as a whole: An in vitro protocol by which a Tr1-enriched, alloantigen-specific CD4 T cell product named T-allo10 was generated was characterized in the study. T-allo10 was under clinical evaluation in patients with hematological malignancies receiving allogeneic hematopoietic stem cell transplantation.

T-allo10 cells derived from donors were reported to be host alloantigen-specific and anergic, and to suppress in an alloantigen-specific manner. The instrument given in TCRdb is Illumina MiSeq. The public reads were reprocessed in TCRdb via fastp at Q25 and MiXCR, keeping in-frame beta chains. Every entry covers one CDR3 protein and lists the most common genes and DNA from its rows. In this sample the table shows roughly 71,000 distinct CDR3 sequences, around 60% of which occur a single time. 7.6% of the sample is in the top ten clones. CDR1 and CDR2 are read off the germline V gene as LGHNA and YNFKEQ. Spanning cysteine to phenylalanine, the CDR3 consists of 15 amino acids. Just the 45-base CDR3 DNA is kept, in frame starting at base 1. The junction shows trimming of 5 bases on V and 8 bases on J, plus 20 bases between the germline ends.

The rearranged segments are TRBV4-2 and TRBJ2-3; TRBD2 is possibly the D segment (6 matching bases). Material for sequencing was cultured T cells, either the whole culture or a sorted T cell fraction (not recorded which). This sample's cell subset or site label indicates: Tr1-enriched cell product generated in vitro against host alloantigens. This sequence was found in a human donor in good health. The CDR3 protein sequence reads: CASSSGTGAGGTQYF. The nucleotide sequence is given as TGTGCCAGCAGCTCCGGGACTGGGGCCGGGGGTACGCAGTATTTT.